Each of the 32 T cell receptor beta chains below was sequenced from the same sample in a study of long-term antiretroviral therapy in people with HIV. Version v3.0 of the immunoSEQ assay was performed at survey level. Assay used: immunoSEQ multiplex PCR; TCRdb lists only in-frame clones, some missing. The data show fewer than 40,000 clones, with 85% to 90% seen just once and about 6% held by the top ten. This sample comprised unsorted PBMCs, obtained 3.1 years after starting antiretroviral therapy. These receptors came from a woman in her forties or fifties with HIV.

This clone occurred once. V usage is TRBV4-1 and J usage is TRBJ2-1, with D perhaps TRBD2 (5 bases). Per germline, CDR1 MGHRA and CDR2 YSYEKL. V lost 1 base and J 4 bases, leaving 8 bases between the germline ends. The CDR3 spans 14 residues. This chain's CDR3 is CASSQGRGYNEQFF. Here the CDR3 DNA reads TGCGCCAGCAGCCAAGGCCGGGGTTACAATGAGCAGTTCTTC.

The chain couples TRBV6-6 to TRBJ2-7; D unclear. The ends were cut back, 8 bases at V and 0 bases at J, with 8 bases in the middle. Per germline, CDR1 MNHNY and CDR2 SVGAGI (reference sequence). This CDR3 is built from 12 residues. The CDR3 sequence is CASLDLSYEQYF. The CDR3 DNA sequence: TGTGCCAGCTTGGATCTCTCCTACGAGCAGTACTTC.

This rearrangement joins TRBV7-9 to TRBJ1-2; no reliable D call. Germline V gene sequence: CDR1 SEHNR, CDR2 FQNEAQ (reference sequence). This CDR3 region has 15 residues. Trimming removed 0 bases at V and 4 bases at J, with 12 bases between. The CDR3 nucleotides read TGTGCCAGCAGCTTAGCCAGCAATCTTATCTATGGCTACACCTTC. The encoded protein is CASSLASNLIYGYTF. Full variable domain (rest looked up from reference TRBV7-9 and TRBJ1-2): DTGVSQNPRHKITKRGQNVTFRCDPISEHNRLYWYRQTLGQGPEFLTYFQNEAQLEKSRLLSDRFSAERPKGSFSTLEIQRTEQGDSAMYLCASSLASNLIYGYTFGSGTRLTVV.

The table lists this clone with a count of one. The CDR3 here is CASSLGGSTDTQYF. CDR3 nucleotide sequence: TGTGCCAGCAGCTTAGGCGGCAGCACAGATACGCAGTATTTT. The chain has TRBV11-3 and TRBJ2-3, with D unresolved. The germline V gene encodes CDR1 SGHNT and CDR2 YENEEA. Trimming pared 1 base from V and 0 bases from J, leaving 5 bases between. The CDR3 consists of 14 residues.

The chain employs TRBV11-3 and TRBJ2-1; 9 bases are shared with TRBD1. Germline CDR1 is SGHNT and CDR2 is YENEEA. With V trimmed by 5 bases and J by 1 base, 6 bases remained unmatched. The CDR3 has 16 amino acids. In DNA, the CDR3 is TGTGCCAGCAGCCCACAGGGGGCGAGTTCCTACAATGAGCAGTTCTTC. This sequence encodes CASSPQGASSYNEQFF.

The chain combines TRBV2 with TRBJ2-2; 8 nucleotides match TRBD1. Germline CDR1 is SNHLY and CDR2 is FYNNEI. V shed 6 bases and J 6 bases; nucleotides not matched to a gene: 6. The CDR3 is 14 residues long. The CDR3 loop is CASRLTQGAGELFF. The CDR3, as DNA: TGTGCCAGCAGGCTCACACAGGGGGCCGGGGAGCTGTTTTTT.

This clone has only one observation. The genes are TRBV19 and TRBJ2-1; the D call may be TRBD1 or TRBD2 (6 bases each). V gave up 6 bases and J gave up 2 bases, with 14 bases separating them. The CDR3 is 15 residues long. Germline V gene lookup returns CDR1 LNHDA and CDR2 SQIVND (reference sequence). The CDR3 DNA reads TGTGCCAGTAGCGGGGGCGTCGAGCCCTACAATGAGCAGTTCTTC. This gives the protein CASSGGVEPYNEQFF.

This chain connects TRBV5-4 to TRBJ2-2, with 10 bases identical to TRBD1. The J segment lost 7 bases and the V segment lost 0 bases, leaving 6 bases of the junction unmatched. CDR1 is SGHNT, CDR2 YYREEE, per germline (reference sequence). The CDR3 extends over 16 amino acids. This CDR3 is CASSLGDRGLGGELFF. CDR3 DNA: TGTGCCAGCAGCTTGGGAGACAGGGGGCTTGGCGGGGAGCTGTTTTTT.

The chain joins TRBV7-2 to TRBJ1-4; D remains ambiguous. CDR3 length equals 15 residues. Germline CDR1 reads SGHTA; CDR2 reads FQGNSA. Trimming stripped 2 bases from V and 7 bases from J, with 14 bases between. Here the CDR3 DNA reads TGTGCCAGCAGCTTACAACAAACCGGTATTGAAAAACTGTTTTTT. Its translation: CASSLQQTGIEKLFF.

This rearrangement joins TRBV5-1 to TRBJ1-2; tentative D call: TRBD1 (6 bases). Trimming left V 2 bases short and J 0 bases short, with 14 bases between. CDR1 is SGHRS, CDR2 YFSETQ, per germline. The CDR3 is 16 amino acids. The CDR3: CASSFPAQGSNYGYTF. CDR3 nucleotides: TGCGCCAGCAGCTTCCCTGCTCAGGGGTCTAACTATGGCTACACCTTC.

The rearrangement joins TRBV14 to TRBJ1-1; D perhaps matches TRBD1 (6 bases). CDR3 length: 13 amino acids. The germline V and J ends were trimmed by 3 bases and 3 bases, with 8 bases remaining between them. Germline values: CDR1 SGHDN, CDR2 FVKESK. The CDR3 DNA reads TGTGCCAGCAGCCAGGACAGATACACTGAAGCTTTCTTT. Protein: CASSQDRYTEAFF. The full variable domain, completed using reference TRBV14 and TRBJ1-1, is EAGVTQFPSHSVIEKGQTVTLRCDPISGHDNLYWYRRVMGKEIKFLLHFVKESKQDESGMPNNRFLAERTGGTYSTLKVQPAELEDSGVYFCASSQDRYTEAFFGQGTRLTVV.

V usage is TRBV5-6 and J usage is TRBJ2-2, with D possibly being TRBD1 (5 bases). CDR3 length: 16 amino acids. Germline V CDR1 and CDR2: SGHDT, YYEEEE. V lost 4 bases to trimming and J lost 0 bases, with 13 bases between them. CDR3 nucleotides: TGTGCCAGCAGCAGTACAGGACGGTCGAACACCGGGGAGCTGTTTTTT. Amino acids: CASSSTGRSNTGELFF.

The J gene is TRBJ2-1, the V gene TRBV10-3, with 7 bases that match TRBD2. The CDR3 runs 14 residues. CDR1 is ENHRY and CDR2 is SYGVKD in the germline V gene. Germline trimming cut 3 bases from V and 2 bases from J; bases unmatched to any gene: 1. The chain's CDR3 is CAISDSGAYNEQFF. The CDR3 nucleotides read TGTGCCATCAGTGACAGCGGGGCCTACAATGAGCAGTTCTTC.

Sample share makes this clone medium-sized. The chain has TRBV7-6 and TRBJ2-5; 8 bases map to TRBD2. The CDR3 loop spans 15 amino acids. V shed 2 bases and J 4 bases; nucleotides not matched to a gene: 6. In germline, CDR1 is SGHVS, CDR2 FNYEAQ. CDR3: CASSLRAGGPETQYF. DNA for the CDR3: TGTGCCAGCAGCTTAAGGGCGGGAGGCCCAGAGACCCAGTACTTC.

The rearrangement joins TRBV9 to TRBJ2-4; TRBD1 is a possible D gene (5 bases). Trimming stripped 3 bases from V and 6 bases from J, with 13 bases between. CDR3 length: 14 residues. Germline values: CDR1 SGDLS, CDR2 YYNGEE. As DNA, the CDR3 is TGTGCCAGCAGCGACACCAGTACAGGAAACATTCAGTACTTC. Protein sequence: CASSDTSTGNIQYF. The whole variable domain, remainder taken from reference TRBV9 and TRBJ2-4, is DSGVTQTPKHLITATGQRVTLRCSPRSGDLSVYWYQQSLDQGLQFLIQYYNGEERAKGNILERFSAQQFPDLHSELNLSSLELGDSALYFCASSDTSTGNIQYFGAGTRLSVL.

The rearrangement joins TRBV7-3 to TRBJ2-7; 7 positions agree with TRBD1. This CDR3 has 13 amino acids. CDR1 and CDR2 (germline): SGHTA, FQGTGA. Trimming at V came to 5 bases and at J to 5 bases, leaving 6 bases not matched to a gene. CDR3 region: CASSMTGSDEQYF. Written as DNA, the CDR3 is TGTGCCAGCAGCATGACAGGGTCCGACGAGCAGTACTTC.

This clone was picked up one time. The chain links TRBV19 to TRBJ2-7; 10 positions agree with TRBD1. The V gene's germline CDR1 is LNHDA and CDR2 SQIVND (reference sequence). The J segment lost 3 bases and the V segment lost 0 bases, leaving 8 bases of the junction unmatched. There are 17 residues in the CDR3. This CDR3 is CASSIDTPGQGLYEQYF. Written as DNA, the CDR3 is TGTGCCAGTAGTATAGATACCCCGGGACAGGGGCTCTACGAGCAGTACTTC. Full variable domain (outside the CDR3, taken from reference TRBV19 and TRBJ2-7): DGGITQSPKYLFRKEGQNVTLSCEQNLNHDAMYWYRQDPGQGLRLIYYSQIVNDFQKGDIAEGYSVSREKKESFPLTVTSAQKNPTAFYLCASSIDTPGQGLYEQYFGPGTRLTVT.

The rearrangement uses TRBV9 and TRBJ1-3, with a weak D call TRBD1 (6 bases). The germline V gene has CDR1 SGDLS and CDR2 YYNGEE. The CDR3 loop spans 15 amino acids. V lost 4 bases to trimming and J lost 6 bases, with 17 bases between them. The CDR3 DNA follows: TGTGCCAGCAGCCCCATTGTCGGGGGGCTAAACACCATATATTTT. Its translation: CASSPIVGGLNTIYF.

The chain employs TRBV27 and TRBJ1-2, with D perhaps matching TRBD1 (5 bases). The V gene lost 5 bases and the J gene lost 9 bases, with 28 bases spanning the gap. Germline V gene sequence: CDR1 MNHEY, CDR2 SMNVEV (reference sequence). This CDR3 comprises 17 residues. In DNA form, the CDR3 reads TGTGCCAGCAGTCTATACTCCAGGGCATATCTACCGACGAGCTACACCTTC. Translated: CASSLYSRAYLPTSYTF.

This chain joins TRBV29-1 and TRBJ2-7, with 9 positions matching TRBD1. V was clipped by 7 bases and J by 3 bases; unmatched bases: 19. Looked up from germline, CDR1 is SQVTM and CDR2 is ANQGSEA. The CDR3 sequence is 17 residues long. CDR3 DNA sequence: TGCAGCGCATCCGGGACAGGGTTAATAGGGGGTGTCTACGAGCAGTACTTC. This translates into CSASGTGLIGGVYEQYF.

The gene calls are TRBV7-9 and TRBJ2-2; D is perhaps TRBD2 (6 bases). The V end lost 1 base, the J end lost 2 bases, and 14 bases lay between the germline ends. The CDR3 length is 17 residues. CDR1 SEHNR and CDR2 FQNEAQ come from the germline V gene (reference sequence). The CDR3 DNA sequence: TGTGCCAGCAGCTTAGATGCGGCGGGACCCAACACCGGGGAGCTGTTTTTT. Translated: CASSLDAAGPNTGELFF.

This clone was counted once. The rearrangement links TRBV27 to TRBJ1-2, with 10 bases fitting TRBD1. The germline V gene has CDR1 MNHEY and CDR2 SMNVEV (reference sequence). The CDR3 spans 15 residues. V shed 5 bases and J 4 bases; nucleotides not matched to a gene: 7. The CDR3 protein is CASSAGQGGLYGYTF. CDR3 DNA: TGTGCCAGCAGTGCCGGACAGGGGGGTCTCTATGGCTACACCTTC.

This clone was picked up a small number of times. The chain uses TRBV25-1 and TRBJ1-1; D is unresolved. The CDR3 is 13 residues long. Germline values: CDR1 MGHDK, CDR2 SYGVNS. V was cut by 2 bases and J by 5 bases, with 9 bases left in between. The CDR3, as DNA: TGTGCCAGCAGTGAAGGCGGTGGGACTGAAGCTTTCTTT. It yields the protein CASSEGGGTEAFF.

The J gene is TRBJ1-1, the V gene TRBV9, with D hard to call. The length of the CDR3 is 12 residues. CDR1 and CDR2 from the germline V gene are SGDLS and YYNGEE. Trimming shortened V by 4 bases and J by 2 bases, and 6 bases separated the two germline ends. The CDR3 spells CASSPENTEAFF. CDR3 sequence (DNA): TGTGCCAGCAGCCCAGAAAACACTGAAGCTTTCTTT. The full variable domain, with the rest looked up from reference TRBV9 and TRBJ1-1, is DSGVTQTPKHLITATGQRVTLRCSPRSGDLSVYWYQQSLDQGLQFLIQYYNGEERAKGNILERFSAQQFPDLHSELNLSSLELGDSALYFCASSPENTEAFFGQGTRLTVV.

J is TRBJ2-5 and V is TRBV15; 7 nucleotides line up with TRBD2. The junction had 15 bases not matched to a gene; V was cut back by 4 bases and J by 4 bases. The V gene's germline CDR1 is LNHNV and CDR2 YYDKDF (reference sequence). The CDR3 is 17 amino acids. The CDR3, as DNA: TGTGCCACCAGCACCCGTCGCGGGGGAGAGAATCGAGAGACCCAGTACTTC. It codes for CATSTRRGGENRETQYF. Drawing the rest from reference TRBV15 and TRBJ2-5, the complete variable domain is DAMVIQNPRYQVTQFGKPVTLSCSQTLNHNVMYWYQQKSSQAPKLLFHYYDKDFNNEADTPDNFQSRRPNTSFCFLDIRSPGLGDTAMYLCATSTRRGGENRETQYFGPGTRLLVL.

This chain joins TRBV30 and TRBJ1-5; a possible D gene is TRBD1 (5 bases). Trimming shortened V by 5 bases and J by 0 bases, and 8 bases separated the two germline ends. The CDR3 has 13 residues. Germline values: CDR1 GTSNPN, CDR2 SVGIG (reference sequence). The CDR3, as DNA: TGTGCCTGGGGGGGAGATAGCAATCAGCCCCAGCATTTT. This translates into CAWGGDSNQPQHF.

V and J are TRBV18 and TRBJ2-1; D not resolved. This CDR3 is 15 amino acids long. The V gene's germline CDR1 is KGHSH and CDR2 LQKENI. The V and J ends lost 0 bases and 8 bases respectively, with 14 bases between them. CDR3 loop: CASSPPIGYQHEQFF. Here the CDR3 DNA reads TGTGCCAGCTCACCACCGATTGGGTACCAGCATGAGCAGTTCTTC.

This clone was seen just once. The V and J genes are TRBV6-6 and TRBJ2-5; possibly TRBD1 for D (5 bases). This CDR3 region has 15 residues. Trimming took off 6 bases at V and 1 base at J, with 15 bases between the two ends. Germline V lookup: CDR1 MNHNY, CDR2 SVGAGI (reference sequence). DNA for the CDR3: TGTGCCAGCAGGTTGGCGCAGGGTCTCCAAGAGACCCAGTACTTC. Translating it yields CASRLAQGLQETQYF.

The chain combines TRBV5-4 with TRBJ2-5; 7 bases map to TRBD2. The CDR3 length is 14 residues. From germline, CDR1 is SGHNT and CDR2 YYREEE (reference sequence). The junction had 4 bases not matched to a gene; V was cut back by 0 bases and J by 5 bases. The CDR3 nucleotides are TGTGCCAGCAGCTTGGCCGGGGAGGGGGAGACCCAGTACTTC. The encoded protein is CASSLAGEGETQYF.

The V gene is TRBV5-4, the J gene TRBJ2-3, with D perhaps given as TRBD1 or TRBD2 (5 bases each). The CDR3 is 13 amino acids. Germline-derived CDR1 and CDR2 are SGHNT and YYREEE (reference sequence). The V end was cut by 4 bases, the J end by 3 bases, with 9 bases between. This chain's CDR3 is CASSRGVTDTQYF. The DNA of the CDR3 is TGTGCCAGCAGCCGAGGGGTTACAGATACGCAGTATTTT.

The rearrangement links TRBV7-2 to TRBJ1-2, with D hard to call. Trimming pared 5 bases from V and 2 bases from J, leaving 9 bases between. The CDR3 has 13 residues. Germline values: CDR1 SGHTA, CDR2 FQGNSA. The CDR3 is CASSNDLNYGYTF. The CDR3 DNA sequence: TGTGCCAGCAGCAATGACCTAAACTATGGCTACACCTTC. Drawing the rest from reference TRBV7-2 and TRBJ1-2, the complete variable domain is GAGVSQSPSNKVTEKGKDVELRCDPISGHTALYWYRQSLGQGLEFLIYFQGNSAPDKSGLPSDRFSAERTGGSVSTLTIQRTQQEDSAVYLCASSNDLNYGYTFGSGTRLTVV.

The chain has TRBV5-1 and TRBJ1-2, with 11 bases fitting TRBD1. Germline assignment: CDR1 SGHRS and CDR2 YFSETQ. CDR3 length: 15 residues. The ends lost 0 bases at V and 4 bases at J; junction bases unmatched: 2. The CDR3 here is CASSLGTGGGYGYTF. Here the CDR3 DNA reads TGCGCCAGCAGCTTGGGGACAGGGGGCGGCTATGGCTACACCTTC.